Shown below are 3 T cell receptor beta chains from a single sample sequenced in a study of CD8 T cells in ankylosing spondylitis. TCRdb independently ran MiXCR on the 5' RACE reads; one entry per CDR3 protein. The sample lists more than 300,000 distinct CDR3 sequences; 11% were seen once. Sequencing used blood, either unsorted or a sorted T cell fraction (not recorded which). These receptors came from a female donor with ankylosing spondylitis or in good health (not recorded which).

The CDR3 protein is CASSPKTSGTSYYEQYF. For the CDR3, the DNA is TGTGCCAGCTCACCAAAGACTAGCGGGACGTCGTACTACGAGCAGTACTTC. The chain links TRBV18 to TRBJ2-7, with 11 bases matching TRBD2. Germline trimming cut 2 bases from V and 3 bases from J; bases unmatched to any gene: 9. Germline loops: CDR1 KGHSH, CDR2 LQKENI. The CDR3 is 17 residues long.

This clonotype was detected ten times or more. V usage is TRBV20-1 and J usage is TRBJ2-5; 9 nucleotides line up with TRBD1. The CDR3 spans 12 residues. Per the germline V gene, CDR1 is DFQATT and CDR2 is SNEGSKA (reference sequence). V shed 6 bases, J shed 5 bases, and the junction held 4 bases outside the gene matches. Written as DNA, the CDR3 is TGCAGTGCGGGGGGACAGGGTGAGACCCAGTACTTC. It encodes CSAGGQGETQYF.

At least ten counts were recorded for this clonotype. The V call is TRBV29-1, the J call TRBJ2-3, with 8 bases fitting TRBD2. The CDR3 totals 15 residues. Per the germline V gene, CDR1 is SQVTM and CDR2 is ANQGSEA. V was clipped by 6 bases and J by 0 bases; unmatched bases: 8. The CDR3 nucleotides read TGCAGCGTCCTACTAGCGGTCCTTAGCACAGATACGCAGTATTTT. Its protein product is CSVLLAVLSTDTQYF.